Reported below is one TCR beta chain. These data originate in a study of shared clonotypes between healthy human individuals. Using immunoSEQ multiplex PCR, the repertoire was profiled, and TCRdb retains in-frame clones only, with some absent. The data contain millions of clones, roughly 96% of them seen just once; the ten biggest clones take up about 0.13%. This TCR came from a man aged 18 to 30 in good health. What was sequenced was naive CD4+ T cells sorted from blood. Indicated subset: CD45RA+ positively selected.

As DNA, the CDR3 is TGTGCCAGCAGCTCGGGGGGGGGCACAGATACGCAGTATTTT. Amino acids: CASSSGGGTDTQYF. V usage is TRBV7-8 and J usage is TRBJ2-3, with 8 bases identical to TRBD2. The CDR3 extends over 14 amino acids. J lost 1 base, V lost 4 bases, and 1 base had no gene match. Germline CDR1 reads SGHVS; CDR2 reads FQNEAQ.